The 2 T cell receptor beta chains presented below share a single source sample, sequenced in a study of blood T cell repertoires in COVID-19. TCRdb's table, derived via immunoSEQ multiplex PCR, lists solely in-frame clones and lacks some. The table shows more than 80,000 clones, with more than 65% occurring only once. Sequenced: peripheral blood. These receptors were obtained from an elderly woman with active or convalescent COVID-19.

This clone was detected only a few times. The rearrangement uses TRBV30 and TRBJ1-6; 10 bases fit TRBD1. The germline CDR1 and CDR2 sequences are GTSNPN and SVGIG (reference sequence). V trimming: 2 bases; J trimming: 7 bases; junction bases outside the gene matches: 5. CDR3 length: 15 residues. The CDR3 nucleotides read TGTGCCTGGAGTCCGGGACAGGGGATCAATTCACCCCTCCACTTT. Translating gives CAWSPGQGINSPLHF.

The chain joins TRBV10-2 to TRBJ1-1; 10 bases are shared with TRBD1. CDR1 is WSHSY and CDR2 is SAAADI in the germline V gene. V gave up 8 bases and J gave up 1 base; unmatched junction bases: 13. This CDR3 is built from 17 residues. CDR3 loop: CASREHPGQGTNTEAFF. The CDR3 nucleotides read TGCGCCAGCCGCGAACACCCGGGACAGGGGACGAACACTGAAGCTTTCTTT.